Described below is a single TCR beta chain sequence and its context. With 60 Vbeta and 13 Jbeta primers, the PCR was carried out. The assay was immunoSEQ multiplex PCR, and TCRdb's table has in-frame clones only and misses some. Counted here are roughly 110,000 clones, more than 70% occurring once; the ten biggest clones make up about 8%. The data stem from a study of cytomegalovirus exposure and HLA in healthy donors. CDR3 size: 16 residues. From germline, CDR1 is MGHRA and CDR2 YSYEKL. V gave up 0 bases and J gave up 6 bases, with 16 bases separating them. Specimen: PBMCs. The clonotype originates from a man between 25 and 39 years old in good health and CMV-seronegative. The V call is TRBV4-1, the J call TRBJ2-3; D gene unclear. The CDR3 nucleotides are TGCGCCAGCAGCCAAGATCTTGATACAATTGTTGATACGCAGTATTTT. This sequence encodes CASSQDLDTIVDTQYF.